This T cell receptor beta chain derives from a study of cytomegalovirus exposure and HLA in healthy donors. Overall study findings and caveats: Excluded were some V segments that proved indistinguishable, including TRBV6-2 and TRBV6-3. Presence/absence analyses rested on an assumption that sequencing depth was roughly uniform across donors.

PCR involved 60 Vbeta and 13 Jbeta primers. Sequencing used immunoSEQ multiplex PCR; TCRdb keeps in-frame clones, though not all of them. This table has approximately 150,000 clones, about four fifths appearing once. V gave up 6 bases and J gave up 5 bases, with 16 bases separating them. The CDR3 has 14 residues. From germline, CDR1 is MNHEY and CDR2 SVGAGI. As concerns this clone: The antigen is unknown.

This chain connects TRBV6-5 to TRBJ2-5; D is perhaps TRBD1 (5 bases). The sample was PBMCs. This sequence was found in a man aged 25-45 years in good health and CMV-seropositive. The CDR3: CASSNGQGMETQYF. Here the CDR3 DNA reads TGTGCCAGCAGCAACGGCCAGGGAATGGAGACCCAGTACTTC.